A selection of T cell receptor beta chains follows, all from one sample in a study of early T cells in non-severe SARS-CoV-2 infection. TCRdb analysed the 5' RACE reads with MiXCR anew, one entry per CDR3 protein. The sample lists tens of thousands of distinct CDR3 sequences, 18% occurring once. Sequenced material: whole blood, taken at baseline. The receptor set was obtained from an adult who was a healthcare worker with PCR-confirmed SARS-CoV-2 infection or an uninfected control (not recorded which). The CDR3 runs from the conserved cysteine through the conserved F or W. Each record gives: clone size, D gene, V gene, J gene, CDR3 protein, CDR3 DNA. D genes are given only for firm matches. Part of the rows lack a size; the others show once, few, many or a class for expanded clones.

few	-	TRBV6-6	TRBJ2-7	CASSTRGNLYEQYF	TGTGCCAGCAGTACCCGGGGTAATCTCTACGAGCAGTACTTC
few	-	TRBV30	TRBJ2-7	CAWSNSYEQYF	TGTGCCTGGAGTAACAGTTACGAGCAGTACTTC
few	TRBD1	TRBV7-8	TRBJ2-2	CASSLAGQVFTGELFF	TGTGCCAGCAGCTTAGCCGGACAGGTCTTCACCGGGGAGCTGTTTTTT
many	TRBD2	TRBV6-6	TRBJ2-7	CASSFGSGNPYEQYF	TGTGCCAGCAGTTTTGGCAGCGGGAATCCCTACGAGCAGTACTTC
many	-	TRBV7-9	TRBJ2-7	CASSSTGYEQYF	TGTGCCAGCAGCTCGACGGGCTACGAGCAGTACTTC
-	-	TRBV20-1	TRBJ2-5	CSGTRGSETQYF	TGCAGTGGTACCCGAGGGTCAGAGACCCAGTACTTC
few	-	TRBV11-1	TRBJ1-1	CASNRNSVWTEAFF	TGTGCCAGCAACCGCAACAGCGTTTGGACTGAAGCTTTCTTT
-	-	TRBV6-6	TRBJ2-7	CASSKYEQYF	TGTGCCAGCAGCAAATACGAGCAGTACTTC
few	-	TRBV21-1	TRBJ2-7	CASSPPAYEQYF	TGTGCCAGCAGCCCCCCCGCCTACGAGCAGTACTTC
-	-	TRBV3-2	TRBJ1-5	CASSHMDRGDNQPQHF	TGTGCCAGCAGCCACATGGACAGGGGTGACAATCAGCCCCAGCATTTT
few	TRBD1	TRBV20-1	TRBJ2-1	CSVTTGSSYNEQFF	TGCAGTGTGACGACAGGGAGCTCCTACAATGAGCAGTTCTTC
few	-	TRBV12-2	TRBJ2-3	CASRSPRRSSGRARDTQYF	TGTGCAAGTCGTTCCCCACGTAGATCTAGCGGGAGGGCCAGGGATACGCAGTATTTT
few	-	TRBV6-2/TRBV6-3	TRBJ1-1	CASSFTTVTEAFF	TGTGCCAGCAGTTTCACAACCGTCACTGAAGCTTTCTTT
-	-	TRBV28	TRBJ2-7	CASSPRTDTYEQYF	TGTGCCAGCAGTCCACGGACAGATACCTACGAGCAGTACTTC
many	-	TRBV4-3	TRBJ1-5	CASSRERGRNQPQHF	TGCGCCAGCAGCCGAGAGAGAGGGCGCAATCAGCCCCAGCATTTT
many	-	TRBV20-1	TRBJ2-7	CSARETYEQYF	TGCAGTGCTAGGGAAACCTACGAGCAGTACTTC
-	TRBD1	TRBV20-1	TRBJ1-6	CSARRAGTGGSPLHF	TGCAGTGCTAGGCGTGCCGGGACAGGGGGATCACCCCTCCACTTT
-	-	TRBV5-1	TRBJ2-1	CASSPYRGPYNEQFF	TGCGCCAGCAGCCCCTACCGAGGGCCCTACAATGAGCAGTTCTTC
few	-	TRBV10-2	TRBJ1-6	CASSALAGLLGSPLHF	TGCGCCAGCAGCGCCCTCGCCGGCCTACTTGGATCACCCCTCCACTTT